The 30 T cell receptor beta chains reported below all come from one sample, sequenced in a study of T cells in Graves' hyperthyroidism and ophthalmopathy. There were TCR beta CDR3 regions amplified from RNA transcripts. Researchers ran a first-round RT-PCR on the TCR CDR3 using the HTBI primer set. TCRdb called the multiplex PCR reads again in MiXCR, with one record for every CDR3 protein. Here the sample spans hundreds of thousands of distinct CDR3 sequences, 20% to 25% being singletons. The material sequenced was blood. Every receptor here comes from a man aged 50-60 years with Graves' hyperthyroidism.

This clonotype was detected ten times or more. V gene TRBV5-1 combines with J gene TRBJ2-1, with D perhaps matching TRBD1 (6 bases). Germline V CDR1 and CDR2: SGHRS, YFSETQ. This CDR3 is 16 amino acids long. Trimming left V 4 bases short and J 9 bases short, with 23 bases between. CDR3 region: CASSPLVAGARGEQFF. The CDR3 DNA sequence: TGCGCCAGCAGCCCACTCGTGGCAGGGGCTAGGGGTGAGCAGTTCTTC.

In this sample, this clonotype turned up many times. V gene TRBV6-1 combines with J gene TRBJ1-5; D is perhaps TRBD1 (5 bases). V shed 7 bases and J shed 9 bases, with 13 bases lying between them. Germline CDR1 is MNHNS and CDR2 is SASEGT. This CDR3 comprises 12 residues. The CDR3 here is CASKEGRGPQHF. The CDR3 DNA reads TGTGCCAGCAAGGAGGGGAGGGGGCCCCAGCATTTT.

This clonotype showed up just a few times. The V call is TRBV29-1, the J call TRBJ1-5; D not resolved. Trimming shortened V by 7 bases and J by 2 bases, and 12 bases separated the two germline ends. Germline loops: CDR1 SQVTM, CDR2 ANQGSEA. The CDR3 runs to 13 residues. This chain's CDR3 is CSAQQSGNQPQHF. The CDR3 coding sequence is TGCAGCGCCCAACAATCAGGCAATCAGCCCCAGCATTTT.

Ten or more counts support this clonotype. The rearrangement joins TRBV11-2 to TRBJ2-1; TRBD2 matches 7 bases. V dropped 1 base and J dropped 7; count of bases not matched to a gene: 7. This CDR3 spans 15 amino acids. CDR1 is SGHAT and CDR2 is FQNNGV in the germline V gene. CDR3 DNA sequence: TGTGCCAGCAGCTTAGTTGGGAGGGCCGGTAATGAGCAGTTCTTC. It translates to CASSLVGRAGNEQFF.

This clonotype appeared a few times. The J gene is TRBJ2-7, the V gene TRBV10-3; no clear D. Germline-derived CDR1 and CDR2 are ENHRY and SYGVKD. CDR3 size: 13 residues. With 6 bases removed from V and 1 base from J, the gap between germline ends came to 10 bases. CDR3 sequence reads: CAISVPGSYEQYF. DNA of the CDR3: TGTGCCATCAGCGTTCCTGGATCCTACGAGCAGTACTTC.

The gene calls are TRBV7-9 and TRBJ2-1; 14 bases map to TRBD2. Trimming took 5 bases from V and 1 from J; bases not matched to a gene: 10. The CDR3 is 19 amino acids. Germline V lookup: CDR1 SEHNR, CDR2 FQNEAQ (reference sequence). The CDR3 spells CASSPGTSGSSGSYNEQFF. The CDR3 DNA reads as TGTGCCAGCAGCCCAGGGACTAGCGGGAGCTCAGGGTCCTACAATGAGCAGTTCTTC.

This chain connects TRBV7-3 to TRBJ2-7; TRBD2 agrees at 10 bases. J lost 7 bases, V lost 5 bases, and 8 bases had no gene match. From germline, CDR1 is SGHTA and CDR2 FQGTGA. This CDR3 spans 14 amino acids. The CDR3 sequence is CASSPSSGSGEQYF. Here the CDR3 DNA reads TGTGCCAGCAGCCCCTCTAGCGGGAGTGGGGAGCAGTACTTC.

The chain has TRBV7-9 and TRBJ1-2, with D hard to call. The germline gives CDR1 SEHNR, CDR2 FQNEAQ (reference sequence). The CDR3 consists of 15 residues. The V gene lost 0 bases and the J gene lost 5 bases, with 13 bases spanning the gap. The CDR3 DNA sequence: TGTGCCAGCAGCTTAGCGGGCAGGTCTGAATATGGCTACACCTTC. Translating gives CASSLAGRSEYGYTF.

The chain employs TRBV9 and TRBJ2-7, with TRBD1 as a possible D gene (5 bases). Germline CDR1 reads SGDLS; CDR2 reads YYNGEE. The V gene lost 4 bases and the J gene lost 1 base, with 12 bases spanning the gap. The CDR3 is made up of 14 amino acids. The chain's CDR3 is CASSPQGVSYEQYF. The CDR3 DNA follows: TGTGCCAGCAGCCCTCAGGGCGTTTCCTACGAGCAGTACTTC.

Only a few counts were recorded for this clonotype. The CDR3 coding sequence is TGCAGCGTTGCGATGGGGAACACCGGGGAGCTGTTTTTT. This translates into CSVAMGNTGELFF. This chain connects TRBV29-1 to TRBJ2-2; D is uncertain. V was cut by 4 bases and J by 1 base, with 7 bases left in between. The CDR3 covers 13 residues. Germline-derived CDR1 and CDR2 are SQVTM and ANQGSEA.

The chain combines TRBV18 with TRBJ2-1, with a weak D call TRBD2 (5 bases). This CDR3 contains 13 residues. V gave up 1 base and J gave up 8 bases, with 9 bases separating them. Germline CDR1 reads KGHSH; CDR2 reads LQKENI. This CDR3 is CASSPLAGDEQFF. For the CDR3, the DNA is TGTGCCAGCTCACCACTAGCCGGGGATGAGCAGTTCTTC. Supplemented by reference TRBV18 and TRBJ2-1, the full variable domain reads NAGVMQNPRHLVRRRGQEARLRCSPMKGHSHVYWYRQLPEEGLKFMVYLQKENIIDESGMPKERFSAEFPKEGPSILRIQQVVRGDSAAYFCASSPLAGDEQFFGPGTRLTVL.

This clonotype was seen a handful of times. The chain uses TRBV3-1 and TRBJ1-2, with D perhaps matching TRBD1 (5 bases). The CDR3 is 14 amino acids. The V and J ends lost 0 bases and 4 bases respectively, with 9 bases between them. Per germline, CDR1 LGHDT and CDR2 YNNKEL (reference sequence). CDR3 nucleotide sequence: TGTGCCAGCAGCCAAGATCAGGGACTCTATGGCTACACCTTC. It translates to CASSQDQGLYGYTF.

V is TRBV11-2 and J is TRBJ1-1; TRBD1 matches 7 bases. The germline CDR1 and CDR2 sequences are SGHAT and FQNNGV. The CDR3 has 14 residues. The trim removed 4 bases at V and 3 bases at J, leaving 5 bases unmatched. CDR3: CASSSRGDDTEAFF. In nucleotides, the CDR3 is TGTGCCAGCAGCTCCAGGGGGGACGACACTGAAGCTTTCTTT.

A single count supports this clonotype. The genes are TRBV27 and TRBJ2-6; no definite D call. This CDR3 comprises 14 residues. The V and J ends lost 7 bases and 0 bases respectively, with 7 bases between them. Germline assignment: CDR1 MNHEY and CDR2 SMNVEV (reference sequence). The CDR3 DNA is TGTGCCAGCACTATGTACTCTGGGGCCAACGTCCTGACTTTC. Encoded protein: CASTMYSGANVLTF.

This clonotype occurred many times. The rearrangement uses TRBV20-1 and TRBJ1-1; D might be TRBD1 (5 bases). Trimming removed 6 bases from V and 2 bases from J, with 13 bases in between. The CDR3 spans 13 residues. Germline V gives CDR1 DFQATT, CDR2 SNEGSKA (reference sequence). CDR3 amino acids: CSAGAGINTEAFF. The CDR3 DNA is TGCAGTGCAGGGGCAGGGATTAACACTGAAGCTTTCTTT.

This clonotype appeared many times. The CDR3 sequence is CASSVGRVAGGSSYEQYF. CDR3 sequence (DNA): TGTGCCAGCAGTGTGGGCAGAGTAGCGGGAGGAAGCTCCTACGAGCAGTACTTC. The chain employs TRBV2 and TRBJ2-7; 10 bases fit TRBD2. CDR3 length: 18 amino acids. Germline values: CDR1 SNHLY, CDR2 FYNNEI. V lost 4 bases to trimming and J lost 0 bases; unmatched junction nucleotides: 12.

The chain employs TRBV11-1 and TRBJ2-7; the match to TRBD2 covers 7 bases. Per germline, CDR1 SGHAT and CDR2 FQDESV (reference sequence). This CDR3 has 15 residues. V lost 5 bases, J lost 2 bases, and 9 bases stayed unmatched. The CDR3 here is CASSGSSGGAYEQYF. The CDR3 DNA sequence: TGTGCCAGCAGCGGCTCTAGCGGAGGCGCCTACGAGCAGTACTTC.

The chain recombines TRBV7-3 with TRBJ1-1; tentatively, D is TRBD1 (6 bases). From germline, CDR1 is SGHTA and CDR2 FQGTGA. The CDR3 runs to 14 residues. V was shortened by 5 bases and J by 0 bases, with 10 bases between the two germline ends. The CDR3 sequence is CASSMDRMNTEAFF. The CDR3 bases are TGTGCCAGCAGCATGGACAGAATGAACACTGAAGCTTTCTTT.

The chain joins TRBV7-8 to TRBJ2-2; 7 bases map to TRBD1. Germline V gives CDR1 SGHVS, CDR2 FQNEAQ. The CDR3 covers 14 residues. Trimming at V came to 6 bases and at J to 7 bases, leaving 8 bases not matched to a gene. Written as DNA, the CDR3 is TGTGCCAGCAGGCCTACAGGGGCCAACGGGGAGCTGTTTTTT. Its translation: CASRPTGANGELFF.

The table lists this clonotype with a few counts. The chain carries TRBV18 and TRBJ1-2, with unresolved D. The ends were cut back, 4 bases at V and 1 base at J, with 13 bases in the middle. The germline CDR1 and CDR2 sequences are KGHSH and LQKENI. The CDR3 totals 15 residues. The DNA for the CDR3 is TGTGCCAGCTCACTTGAGTCAAATGTTAACTATGGCTACACCTTC. It specifies CASSLESNVNYGYTF.

The table lists this clonotype with many counts. The V and J genes are TRBV6-1 and TRBJ2-3; weak D call: TRBD2 (6 bases). The CDR3 is 14 amino acids. The germline CDR1 and CDR2 sequences are MNHNS and SASEGT. V was pared by 6 bases and J by 0 bases, with 10 bases between. CDR3 sequence: CASRVEGSTDTQYF. Written as DNA, the CDR3 is TGTGCCAGCAGGGTGGAGGGTAGCACAGATACGCAGTATTTT.

In regard to this clonotype: A much larger clone is a single base away; this may be a read error. The chain is built from TRBV5-5 and TRBJ2-5; possible D gene TRBD1, 6 bases. TRBJ2-1 explains the end of the DNA better; the J call may be wrong. CDR3 size: 14 residues. Germline V gene sequence: CDR1 SGHKS, CDR2 YYEKEE (reference sequence). The CDR3 sequence: CASSGMGHVETQFF. DNA for the CDR3: TGTGCCAGCAGTGGAATGGGACACGTAGAGACCCAGTTCTTC.

The chain uses TRBV5-1 and TRBJ1-4; possibly TRBD1 for D (6 bases). Germline V gene sequence: CDR1 SGHRS, CDR2 YFSETQ. Trimming took 1 base from V and 5 from J, leaving 9 bases between them. The CDR3 has 14 residues. Here the CDR3 reads CASSLYGTNEKLFF. The CDR3, as DNA: TGCGCCAGCAGCTTGTACGGGACAAATGAAAAACTGTTTTTT.

This clonotype was counted ten times or more. The chain has TRBV2 and TRBJ2-7; no clear D. The V gene's germline CDR1 is SNHLY and CDR2 FYNNEI. The CDR3 runs to 11 residues. Trimming took 5 bases from V and 7 from J, leaving 9 bases between them. CDR3 protein: CASSYDQEQYF. The DNA for the CDR3 is TGTGCCAGCAGTTATGATCAGGAGCAGTACTTC.

This clonotype was counted only a few times. This sequence joins TRBV2 and TRBJ2-2; 13 nucleotides agree with TRBD2. The CDR3 runs to 16 residues. Germline V gene data show CDR1 as SNHLY and CDR2 as FYNNEI. Trimming cost V 8 bases and J 5 bases; bases outside gene matches: 8. The chain's CDR3 is CASGGTSGIPTGELFF. In nucleotides, the CDR3 is TGTGCCAGCGGGGGGACTAGCGGGATCCCGACCGGGGAGCTGTTTTTT.

This clonotype was observed at least ten times. This CDR3 reads CASKGGNLGYGYTF. In nucleotides, the CDR3 is TGTGCCAGCAAAGGGGGGAATTTGGGTTATGGCTACACCTTC. V gene TRBV28 combines with J gene TRBJ1-2; a possible D gene is TRBD1 (6 bases). The germline gives CDR1 MDHEN, CDR2 SYDVKM. The V end was cut by 7 bases, the J end by 5 bases, with 17 bases between. The CDR3 is made up of 14 amino acids.

This clonotype turned up a few times. The chain couples TRBV30 to TRBJ1-2; possible D gene TRBD1, 5 bases. The germline V gene encodes CDR1 GTSNPN and CDR2 SVGIG (reference sequence). V lost 1 base and J 6 bases, leaving 15 bases between the germline ends. The CDR3 covers 14 residues. The CDR3 is CAWSGRGGSHGYTF. DNA of the CDR3: TGTGCCTGGAGTGGGCGGGGGGGGAGCCATGGCTACACCTTC.

This clonotype was observed a handful of times. The chain couples TRBV20-1 to TRBJ2-1; 7 bases line up with TRBD2. Germline lookup yields CDR1 DFQATT and CDR2 SNEGSKA (reference sequence). V shed 1 base and J 9 bases; nucleotides not matched to a gene: 0. The CDR3 consists of 11 residues. CDR3 nucleotides: TGCAGTGCTAGAGCGGGAGGTGAGCAGTTCTTC. This codes for CSARAGGEQFF.

This rearrangement joins TRBV6-1 to TRBJ2-2, with 13 positions matching TRBD2. The CDR3 length is 15 residues. Per the germline V gene, CDR1 is MNHNS and CDR2 is SASEGT. Trimming cost V 11 bases and J 3 bases; bases outside gene matches: 6. The CDR3 DNA reads as TGTGCCTGCGGACTAGCGGGAGTTGACACCGGGGAGCTGTTTTTT. As protein: CACGLAGVDTGELFF.

As regards this clonotype: The junction departs from the called germline gene at one end, perhaps through a read error. The V call is TRBV11-3, the J call TRBJ2-5, with 7 bases aligning to TRBD2. In germline, CDR1 is SGHNT, CDR2 YENEEA. CDR3 length equals 16 residues. Here the CDR3 reads CASSRGPGEGQETQYF. The CDR3 DNA reads TGCGCCAGCAGCCGCGGGCCGGGGGAGGGCCAAGAGACCCAGTACTTC. Using reference TRBV11-3 and TRBJ2-5 for the parts outside the CDR3, the full variable domain is EAGVVQSPRYKIIEKKQPVAFWCNPISGHNTLYWYLQNLGQGPELLIRYENEEAVDDSQLPKDRFSAERLKGVDSTLKIQPAELGDSAVYLCASSRGPGEGQETQYFGPGTRLLVL.